A selection of T cell receptor beta chains follows, all from one sample in a study of blood T cell repertoires in COVID-19. This table comes from immunoSEQ multiplex PCR, and its TCRdb copy is limited to in-frame clones, with some not included. The sample holds around 71,000 clones; more than 60% are singletons and the top ten take around 27%. The specimen sequenced was peripheral blood. Source of these receptors: a woman older than 75 with active or convalescent COVID-19. Each CDR3 is given with its conserved first and last residue. The D gene is left open where the match is weak. Size values are once, few and many counts, or a class for expanded clones, and some rows have none.

clone size	V gene	D gene	J gene	CDR3 protein	CDR3 DNA
NA	TRBV5-1	NA	TRBJ1-6	CASSTGQYNSPLHF	TGCGCCAGCAGCACCGGACAGTATAATTCACCCCTCCACTTT
NA	TRBV2	TRBD1	TRBJ2-1	CASSRGLISYNEQFF	TGTGCCAGCAGCAGGGGGCTCATCTCCTACAATGAGCAGTTCTTC
NA	TRBV7-2	NA	TRBJ1-2	CASSSSPGQTYGYTF	TGTGCCAGCAGCTCCTCCCCCGGACAGACGTATGGCTACACCTTC
NA	TRBV7-9	NA	TRBJ2-2	CASSRDLGELFF	TGTGCCAGCAGCCGGGACTTAGGGGAGCTGTTTTTT
NA	TRBV6-5	NA	TRBJ2-3	CASTLLGGAWPQYF	TGTGCCAGCACCCTACTAGGGGGGGCCTGGCCGCAGTATTTT
NA	TRBV7-8	TRBD1	TRBJ1-3	CASSNKGTAGNTIYF	TGTGCCAGCTCTAATAAGGGGACAGCTGGAAACACCATATATTTT
NA	TRBV4-3	TRBD2	TRBJ2-5	CASSQGSYLLAAEETQYF	TGCGCCAGCAGCCAAGGCTCCTACTTACTAGCGGCGGAAGAGACCCAGTACTTC
NA	TRBV6-5	NA	TRBJ1-5	CASSYSGGGYQPQHF	TGTGCCAGCAGTTACTCGGGAGGGGGATACCAGCCCCAGCATTTT
few	TRBV6-1	TRBD1	TRBJ1-4	CASSEKQGPREKLFF	TGTGCCAGCAGTGAAAAACAGGGGCCTAGAGAAAAACTGTTTTTT
NA	TRBV6-2/TRBV6-3	TRBD2	TRBJ2-3	CASSRSAGGTDTQYF	TGTGCCAGCAGCCGCTCAGCGGGAGGCACAGATACGCAGTATTTT
few	TRBV29-1	NA	TRBJ1-6	CSVAQDSYNSPLHF	TGCAGCGTTGCTCAGGACTCCTATAATTCACCCCTCCACTTT
NA	TRBV5-1	NA	TRBJ2-3	CASSLAAAPTDTQYF	TGCGCCAGCAGCTTGGCGGCGGCCCCCACAGATACGCAGTATTTT
NA	TRBV7-2	TRBD1	TRBJ2-4	CASSIDRGIPFQYF	TGTGCCAGCAGCATAGACAGGGGGATCCCCTTTCAGTACTTC
NA	TRBV9	NA	TRBJ2-5	CASSPGRSWGGGETQYF	TGTGCCAGCAGTCCCGGACGCTCTTGGGGGGGCGGAGAGACCCAGTACTTC
NA	TRBV27	TRBD1	TRBJ1-2	CASSPQGARGYTF	TGTGCCAGCAGTCCACAGGGGGCAAGGGGCTACACCTTC
NA	TRBV5-1	TRBD1	TRBJ1-4	CASSPRTGGETNEKLFF	TGCGCCAGCAGCCCCCGGACAGGGGGCGAGACTAATGAAAAACTGTTTTTT
NA	TRBV9	TRBD1	TRBJ1-6	CASGSGFGQGGSPLHF	TGTGCCAGCGGGTCTGGGTTTGGACAGGGAGGATCACCCCTCCACTTT
few	TRBV6-2/TRBV6-3	NA	TRBJ2-7	CASSYIQDLPSEQYF	TGTGCCAGCAGTTACATACAGGATCTACCCTCCGAGCAGTACTTC
once	TRBV5-1	NA	TRBJ2-2	CASSDNRDWENTGELFF	TGCGCCAGCAGCGATAACCGGGACTGGGAGAACACCGGGGAGCTGTTTTTT
NA	TRBV2	NA	TRBJ2-1	CASSPASTALTYNEQFF	TGTGCCAGCAGTCCCGCCAGCACAGCCCTCACCTACAATGAGCAGTTCTTC
NA	TRBV5-1	TRBD1	TRBJ1-2	CASSLGTGRGYGYTF	TGCGCCAGCAGCTTAGGGACAGGGAGGGGCTATGGCTACACCTTC
NA	TRBV7-9	TRBD1	TRBJ2-5	CASSYGTGAKTQYF	TGTGCCAGCAGCTATGGGACAGGGGCTAAGACCCAGTACTTC
NA	TRBV7-2	TRBD2	TRBJ2-7	CASSPGGIEQYF	TGTGCCAGCAGCCCCGGGGGGATCGAGCAGTACTTC
once	TRBV5-5	TRBD2	TRBJ2-5	CASSLVSGGSETQYF	TGTGCCAGCAGCTTGGTTAGCGGGGGGTCGGAGACCCAGTACTTC
NA	TRBV15	NA	TRBJ1-1	CATSRDQTLNTEAFF	TGTGCCACCAGCAGAGATCAAACACTGAACACTGAAGCTTTCTTT
NA	TRBV7-2	TRBD2	TRBJ2-2	CASSSQGGARVNTGELFF	TGTGCCAGCAGCTCCCAGGGAGGGGCGCGGGTGAACACCGGGGAGCTGTTTTTT
NA	TRBV5-8	TRBD1	TRBJ1-5	CASKGQGMQPQHF	TGTGCCAGCAAGGGACAGGGTATGCAGCCCCAGCATTTT
NA	TRBV12-5	TRBD2	TRBJ2-1	CASGLGGSGRNEQFF	TGTGCTAGTGGTTTAGGGGGTAGCGGGAGGAATGAGCAGTTCTTC
few	TRBV30	NA	TRBJ1-5	CAWSGPDRAQHF	TGTGCCTGGAGTGGGCCCGATCGGGCCCAGCATTTT
NA	TRBV2	TRBD1	TRBJ1-5	CASSWDSRNQPQHF	TGTGCCAGCAGTTGGGACAGTCGGAATCAGCCCCAGCATTTT
once	TRBV9	NA	TRBJ2-3	CASSVATGDILGTDTQYF	TGTGCCAGCAGCGTAGCTACTGGGGACATCCTAGGCACAGATACGCAGTATTTT
NA	TRBV2	NA	TRBJ1-2	CAVPLRGSYGYTF	TGTGCCGTTCCTTTGCGGGGTTCCTATGGCTACACCTTC
once	TRBV2	NA	TRBJ2-7	CASRGAPYEQYF	TGTGCCAGCAGGGGGGCTCCCTACGAGCAGTACTTC
once	TRBV7-3	TRBD2	TRBJ2-3	CASSLVGGTDTQYF	TGTGCCAGCAGCTTAGTCGGGGGGACAGATACGCAGTATTTT
once	TRBV5-8	NA	TRBJ1-1	CASRSRGEAFF	TGTGCCAGCAGGTCTAGGGGGGAAGCTTTCTTT
NA	TRBV2	NA	TRBJ1-5	CASSERTGNQPQHF	TGTGCCAGCAGTGAACGAACAGGTAATCAGCCCCAGCATTTT
NA	TRBV5-1	TRBD1	TRBJ2-3	CASSFRPWTGSTDTQYF	TGCGCCAGCAGCTTCCGGCCCTGGACAGGGAGCACAGATACGCAGTATTTT
once	TRBV19	TRBD1	TRBJ2-3	CASRPTGTGISDTQYF	TGTGCCAGTAGGCCAACAGGGACAGGGATATCAGATACGCAGTATTTT
once	TRBV6-5	NA	TRBJ2-7	CASRDTPGDSYEQYF	TGTGCCAGCAGGGACACCCCGGGAGACTCCTACGAGCAGTACTTC
NA	TRBV3-1/TRBV3-2	TRBD1	TRBJ2-7	CASSIRDRGAYEQYF	TGTGCCAGCAGCATCCGGGACAGGGGGGCCTACGAGCAGTACTTC
NA	TRBV5-1	NA	TRBJ1-5	CASSLTGGGNQPQHF	TGCGCCAGCAGTCTTACCGGGGGGGGTAATCAGCCCCAGCATTTT
NA	TRBV9	TRBD2	TRBJ2-2	CASSLGLAGGANTGELFF	TGTGCCAGCAGCTTGGGACTAGCGGGGGGCGCGAACACCGGGGAGCTGTTTTTT
once	TRBV21-1	NA	TRBJ1-2	CASSKGDRGHNYGYTF	TGTGCCAGCAGCAAGGGAGACAGGGGGCACAACTATGGCTACACCTTC
NA	TRBV15	TRBD1	TRBJ2-1	CATSRTPGQGKFLINEQFF	TGTGCCACCAGCAGAACTCCGGGACAGGGAAAATTTTTGATCAATGAGCAGTTCTTC
NA	TRBV11-3	TRBD1	TRBJ1-4	CASSPRTGRGANEKLFF	TGTGCCAGCAGCCCCCGGACAGGGAGGGGGGCTAATGAAAAACTGTTTTTT
NA	TRBV4-3	NA	TRBJ2-7	CASSQGVTQGVYEQYF	TGCGCCAGCAGCCAAGGAGTGACCCAAGGGGTCTACGAGCAGTACTTC